This record covers a single T cell receptor beta chain. An input of roughly 0.45 to 1 ug of RNA was subjected to reverse transcription using random hexamers. The authors amplified TCR beta CDR3 across 54 Vbeta and 13 Jbeta using immunoSEQ multiplex PCR. One entry per CDR3 protein results from TCRdb running MiXCR on the immunoSEQ multiplex PCR reads. The sample contains around 130,000 distinct CDR3 sequences, around nine tenths of which appear only once. The sample belongs to a study of CD8 T cells in Susac syndrome. Germline CDR1 is SGHDT and CDR2 is YYEEEE. The CDR3 extends over 11 amino acids. The V gene end was trimmed by 5 bases and the J gene end by 11 bases; junction bases not matched to a gene: 6. The study used treatment-naive patients who had stable or active relapsing-remitting disease as multiple sclerosis controls.

The specimen was CD8+ T cells from PBMCs. V and J are TRBV5-6 and TRBJ1-2; the match to TRBD1 covers 7 bases. The source is a human donor with multiple sclerosis. The CDR3 reads CASSMTGPYTF. The CDR3 DNA is TGTGCCAGCAGTATGACAGGGCCGTACACCTTC.